This T cell receptor beta chain was recovered during a study of cytomegalovirus exposure and HLA in healthy donors. PCR involved 60 Vbeta and 13 Jbeta primers. The data were produced by immunoSEQ multiplex PCR, yet TCRdb's version contains in-frame clones alone and is incomplete. Of 170,000 or so clones in the sample, around 77% were seen once. The CDR3 has 15 residues. Unmatched junction bases numbered 16, after V lost 9 bases and J lost 9 bases. The germline V gene has CDR1 SGHNT and CDR2 YYREEE (reference sequence). The sequencing input was PBMCs. This sequence originates from a woman aged 50 to 60 in good health and CMV-seropositive. The V call is TRBV5-4, the J call TRBJ2-1, with 9 bases aligning to TRBD2. The CDR3 sequence: CAIRLEVAGVGEQFF. The CDR3 DNA follows: TGTGCCATCCGCTTGGAGGTAGCGGGAGTAGGTGAGCAGTTCTTC.